Listed below are T cell receptor beta chains from one sample, sequenced in a study of cytomegalovirus exposure and HLA in healthy donors. The data were produced by immunoSEQ multiplex PCR, yet TCRdb's version contains in-frame clones alone and is incomplete. Among 140,000 to 150,000 clones, approximately 94% were seen once, and the ten largest hold around 1.9%. The specimen sequenced was PBMCs. These receptors were taken from a young man in good health and CMV-seropositive. The CDR3 runs from the conserved cysteine through the conserved F or W. A D gene is named only where the DNA matches it firmly. Part of the rows lack a size; the others show once, few, many or a class for expanded clones.

D | size | J | V | length | DNA | CDR3
TRBD1 | . | TRBJ2-1 | TRBV6-1 | 14 | TGTGCCAGCATTGACAGGGGGCCCTACAATGAGCAGTTCTTC | CASIDRGPYNEQFF
. | . | TRBJ2-7 | TRBV18 | 14 | TGTGCCAGCTCACCAAGACAGGCGGAAGGCGAGCAGTACTTC | CASSPRQAEGEQYF
. | . | TRBJ1-5 | TRBV6-6 | 12 | TGTGCCAGCAGTTTCGGGGATCAGCCCCAGCATTTT | CASSFGDQPQHF
. | . | TRBJ2-4 | TRBV30 | 16 | TGTGCCTGGAGGGGTGGGACAACCCTAGCCAAAAACATTCAGTACTTC | CAWRGGTTLAKNIQYF
TRBD1 | . | TRBJ2-1 | TRBV18 | 14 | TGTGCCAGCTCACCACTCCAGGGGGTCAATGAGCAGTTCTTC | CASSPLQGVNEQFF
TRBD2 | . | TRBJ2-7 | TRBV11-2 | 20 | TGTGCCAGCAGCTTAGATCGACAGGAGATATGGACTAGCGAAAACTACGAGCAGTACTTC | CASSLDRQEIWTSENYEQYF
TRBD2 | . | TRBJ2-1 | TRBV29-1 | 16 | TGCAGCGTTGTGTCGGTAGCGGGCCCAACCTACAATGAGCAGTTCTTC | CSVVSVAGPTYNEQFF
TRBD2 | . | TRBJ2-1 | TRBV7-7 | 13 | TGTGCTAGCAGCCCGACGGGAGGGTGGGAGCAGTTCTTC | CASSPTGGWEQFF
TRBD2 | . | TRBJ2-5 | TRBV27 | 15 | TGTGCCAGCAGTGACGGGACTACGGAAGAAGAGACCCAGTACTTC | CASSDGTTEEETQYF
. | once | TRBJ2-3 | TRBV2 | 15 | TGTGCCAGCTCGGGGGAGGCGGCTGATACAGATACGCAGTATTTT | CASSGEAADTDTQYF
. | . | TRBJ2-3 | TRBV19 | 15 | TGTGCCAGTAGTCCCCTCTTGTGGGCCACAGATACGCAGTATTTT | CASSPLLWATDTQYF
TRBD2 | . | TRBJ2-3 | TRBV27 | 15 | TGTGCCAGCAGTTCAAGACTAGCGGACACAGATACGCAGTATTTT | CASSSRLADTDTQYF
. | . | TRBJ2-3 | TRBV6-6 | 16 | TGTGCCACAAGAGTTTTTGACAGGCGGATGCCAGATACGCAGTATTTT | CATRVFDRRMPDTQYF
. | . | TRBJ2-5 | TRBV5-1 | 14 | TGCGCCAGCAGCTTGGCTCGGGAGAAAGAGACCCAGTACTTC | CASSLAREKETQYF
TRBD2 | . | TRBJ2-2 | TRBV6-6 | 14 | TGTGCCAGTAGCGGGAGGTGGAACACCGGGGAGCTGTTTTTT | CASSGRWNTGELFF
. | once | TRBJ1-2 | TRBV14 | 13 | TGTGCCAGCAGCCAAGATAGGAGCTATGGCTACACCTTC | CASSQDRSYGYTF
TRBD2 | once | TRBJ2-7 | TRBV27 | 15 | TGTGCCAGCAGCCCCGGGACTAGCGGGACCTACGAGCAGTACTTC | CASSPGTSGTYEQYF
TRBD1 | . | TRBJ1-1 | TRBV6-6 | 11 | TGTGCCAGCAGTACAGGGGGACGAGCTTTCTTT | CASSTGGRAFF
TRBD1 | . | TRBJ1-5 | TRBV6-5 | 14 | TGTGCCAGCAGCTCAGGGGGCTCCGGCCAGCCCCAGCATTTT | CASSSGGSGQPQHF
. | . | TRBJ1-1 | TRBV7-9 | 16 | TGTGCCAGCAGCCCACCGGGGGGGAGCAGGAACACTGAAGCTTTCTTT | CASSPPGGSRNTEAFF
TRBD2 | . | TRBJ2-2 | TRBV27 | 14 | TGTGCCAGCAGTTTAACTAGCGTCGCCGGGGAGCTGTTTTTT | CASSLTSVAGELFF
. | . | TRBJ2-7 | TRBV2 | 10 | TGTGCCAGCAGTTCGTTTGAGCAGTACTTC | CASSSFEQYF